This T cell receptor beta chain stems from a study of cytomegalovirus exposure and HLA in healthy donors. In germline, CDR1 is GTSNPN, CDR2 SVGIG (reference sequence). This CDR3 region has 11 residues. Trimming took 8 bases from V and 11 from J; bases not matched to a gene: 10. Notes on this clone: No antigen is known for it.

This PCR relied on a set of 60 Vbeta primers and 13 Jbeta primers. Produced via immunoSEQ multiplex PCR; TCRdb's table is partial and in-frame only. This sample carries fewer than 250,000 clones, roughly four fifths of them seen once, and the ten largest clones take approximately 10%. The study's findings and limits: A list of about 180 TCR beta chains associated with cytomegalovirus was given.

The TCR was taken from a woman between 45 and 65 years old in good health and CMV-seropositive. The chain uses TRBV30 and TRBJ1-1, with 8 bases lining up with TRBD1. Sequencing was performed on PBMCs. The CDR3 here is CAGDRTGRAFF. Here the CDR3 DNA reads TGTGCCGGTGACAGGACAGGGCGGGCTTTCTTT.